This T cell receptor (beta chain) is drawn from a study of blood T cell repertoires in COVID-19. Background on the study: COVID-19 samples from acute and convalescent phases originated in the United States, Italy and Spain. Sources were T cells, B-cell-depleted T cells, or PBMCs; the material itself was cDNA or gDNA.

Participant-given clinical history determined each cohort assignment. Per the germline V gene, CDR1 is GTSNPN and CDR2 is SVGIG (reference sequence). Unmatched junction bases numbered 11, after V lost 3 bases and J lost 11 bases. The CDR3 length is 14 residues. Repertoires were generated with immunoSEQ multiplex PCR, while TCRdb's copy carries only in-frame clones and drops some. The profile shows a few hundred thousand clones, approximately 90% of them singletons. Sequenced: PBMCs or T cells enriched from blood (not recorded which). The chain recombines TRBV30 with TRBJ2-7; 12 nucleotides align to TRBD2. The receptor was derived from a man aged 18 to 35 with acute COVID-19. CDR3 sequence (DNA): TGTGCCTGGAGGGGGGGGCTAGCGGGAGGGCCCGAGTACTTC. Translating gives CAWRGGLAGGPEYF.